This T cell receptor beta chain is drawn from a study of blood T cell repertoires in COVID-19. Study in general: Donors in the United States, Italy and Spain gave samples during acute or convalescent COVID-19. T cells, B-cell-depleted T cells, or PBMCs provided the cDNA or gDNA that served as material.

How the authors handled the data: The assay estimated nucleated cells by amplifying reference gene primers. The repertoire was sequenced with immunoSEQ multiplex PCR; TCRdb's copy has only in-frame clones and lacks some. D and trimming were read from the DNA, whereas the V and J calls and clone size are those reported in that table. The repertoire holds 200,000 to 300,000 clones, with around 90% as singletons. The V gene's germline CDR1 is SGDLS and CDR2 YYNGEE. There are 14 residues in the CDR3. The trim removed 2 bases at V and 3 bases at J, leaving 4 bases unmatched. Remarks on this clone: At the DNA level, this CDR3 is encoded by other sequences in the same sample as well.

Recruited during active infection, patients (from Seattle) were subsequently followed longitudinally. The chain employs TRBV9 and TRBJ1-1; the match to TRBD1 covers 7 bases. The sequenced sample consisted of peripheral blood. The TCR was taken from a woman aged 55-69 years with COVID-19, enrolled during active disease. The CDR3 region has the DNA TGTGCCAGCAGCGTCAGACAGGGAGACACTGAAGCTTTCTTT. It codes for CASSVRQGDTEAFF.